Given below is one T cell receptor beta chain in context. The data stem from a study of T cell repertoires in cytomegalovirus infection. Study details: Public TCR beta signatures marked donors with CMV infection and the matching HLA.

One entry per CDR3 protein results from TCRdb running MiXCR on the reads. The data show 250,000 to 350,000 distinct CDR3 sequences, roughly a quarter seen once. The length of the CDR3 is 15 residues. Germline CDR1 SGHTA, CDR2 FQGNSA. V was shortened by 5 bases and J by 4 bases, with 18 bases between the two germline ends. The J gene is TRBJ2-7, the V gene TRBV7-2; no firm D call. Material: PBMCs. The sequence came from a human donor in good health (CMV status not recorded). Some clones in this sample may be carry-over from other donors' samples. The CDR3 is CASSNQRGTVYEQYF. The CDR3 nucleotides read TGTGCCAGCAGCAACCAAAGAGGCACGGTGTACGAGCAGTACTTC.